This T cell receptor beta chain emerged from a study of blood T cell repertoires in COVID-19. CDR3 length equals 14 residues. With 0 bases removed from V and 2 bases from J, the gap between germline ends came to 7 bases. Germline V CDR1 and CDR2: MGHRA, YSYEKL. Per the authors' pipeline: Reference gene primer amplification in the assay estimated nucleated cell counts. Sequenced by immunoSEQ multiplex PCR; TCRdb stores in-frame clones only, minus some. V, J and clone size derive from that table, while D and trimming were established from the DNA sequence. The sample contains about 56,000 clones, around 84% of which appear only once.

The rearrangement joins TRBV4-1 to TRBJ1-2; the D is unclear. The clonotype comes from a woman older than 75 with acute or convalescent COVID-19. The material sequenced was peripheral blood. This CDR3 is CASSQDPLNYGYTF. CDR3 nucleotides: TGCGCCAGCAGCCAAGATCCCCTAAACTATGGCTACACCTTC.